This T cell receptor (beta chain) appears in the sequencing data of a study of identical twins. This clonotype came up a few times. A universal primer site arose from template switching, and cDNA bore unique molecular identifiers. TCRdb reprocessed the 5' RACE reads via MiXCR and lists one record per CDR3 protein. The sample consists of just under 650,000 distinct CDR3 sequences, about 7.6% of them appearing once. These same data were also listed under a study on yellow fever vaccine responses in identical twins.

The sample taken for sequencing was PBMCs. The receptor's source is a young woman in good health.

The CDR3 DNA sequence: TGTGCCACCAGTGATTTAACCGTTGAGCAGTTCTTC. Encoded protein: CATSDLTVEQFF. V usage is TRBV24-1 and J usage is TRBJ2-1; no clear D. Trimming removed 1 base at V and 9 bases at J, with 6 bases between. Germline CDR1 KGHDR, CDR2 SFDVKD. This CDR3 spans 12 amino acids.